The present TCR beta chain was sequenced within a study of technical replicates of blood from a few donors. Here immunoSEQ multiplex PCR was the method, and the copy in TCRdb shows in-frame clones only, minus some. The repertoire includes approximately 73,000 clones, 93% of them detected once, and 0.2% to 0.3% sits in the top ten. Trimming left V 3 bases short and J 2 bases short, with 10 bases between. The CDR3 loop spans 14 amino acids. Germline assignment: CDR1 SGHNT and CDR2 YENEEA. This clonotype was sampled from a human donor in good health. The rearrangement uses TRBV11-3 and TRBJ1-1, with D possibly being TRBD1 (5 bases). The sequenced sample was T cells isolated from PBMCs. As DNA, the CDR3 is TGTGCCAGCAGCTTTACAGGTCCCAACACTGAAGCTTTCTTT. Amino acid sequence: CASSFTGPNTEAFF. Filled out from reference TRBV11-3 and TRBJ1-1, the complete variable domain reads EAGVVQSPRYKIIEKKQPVAFWCNPISGHNTLYWYLQNLGQGPELLIRYENEEAVDDSQLPKDRFSAERLKGVDSTLKIQPAELGDSAVYLCASSFTGPNTEAFFGQGTRLTVV.